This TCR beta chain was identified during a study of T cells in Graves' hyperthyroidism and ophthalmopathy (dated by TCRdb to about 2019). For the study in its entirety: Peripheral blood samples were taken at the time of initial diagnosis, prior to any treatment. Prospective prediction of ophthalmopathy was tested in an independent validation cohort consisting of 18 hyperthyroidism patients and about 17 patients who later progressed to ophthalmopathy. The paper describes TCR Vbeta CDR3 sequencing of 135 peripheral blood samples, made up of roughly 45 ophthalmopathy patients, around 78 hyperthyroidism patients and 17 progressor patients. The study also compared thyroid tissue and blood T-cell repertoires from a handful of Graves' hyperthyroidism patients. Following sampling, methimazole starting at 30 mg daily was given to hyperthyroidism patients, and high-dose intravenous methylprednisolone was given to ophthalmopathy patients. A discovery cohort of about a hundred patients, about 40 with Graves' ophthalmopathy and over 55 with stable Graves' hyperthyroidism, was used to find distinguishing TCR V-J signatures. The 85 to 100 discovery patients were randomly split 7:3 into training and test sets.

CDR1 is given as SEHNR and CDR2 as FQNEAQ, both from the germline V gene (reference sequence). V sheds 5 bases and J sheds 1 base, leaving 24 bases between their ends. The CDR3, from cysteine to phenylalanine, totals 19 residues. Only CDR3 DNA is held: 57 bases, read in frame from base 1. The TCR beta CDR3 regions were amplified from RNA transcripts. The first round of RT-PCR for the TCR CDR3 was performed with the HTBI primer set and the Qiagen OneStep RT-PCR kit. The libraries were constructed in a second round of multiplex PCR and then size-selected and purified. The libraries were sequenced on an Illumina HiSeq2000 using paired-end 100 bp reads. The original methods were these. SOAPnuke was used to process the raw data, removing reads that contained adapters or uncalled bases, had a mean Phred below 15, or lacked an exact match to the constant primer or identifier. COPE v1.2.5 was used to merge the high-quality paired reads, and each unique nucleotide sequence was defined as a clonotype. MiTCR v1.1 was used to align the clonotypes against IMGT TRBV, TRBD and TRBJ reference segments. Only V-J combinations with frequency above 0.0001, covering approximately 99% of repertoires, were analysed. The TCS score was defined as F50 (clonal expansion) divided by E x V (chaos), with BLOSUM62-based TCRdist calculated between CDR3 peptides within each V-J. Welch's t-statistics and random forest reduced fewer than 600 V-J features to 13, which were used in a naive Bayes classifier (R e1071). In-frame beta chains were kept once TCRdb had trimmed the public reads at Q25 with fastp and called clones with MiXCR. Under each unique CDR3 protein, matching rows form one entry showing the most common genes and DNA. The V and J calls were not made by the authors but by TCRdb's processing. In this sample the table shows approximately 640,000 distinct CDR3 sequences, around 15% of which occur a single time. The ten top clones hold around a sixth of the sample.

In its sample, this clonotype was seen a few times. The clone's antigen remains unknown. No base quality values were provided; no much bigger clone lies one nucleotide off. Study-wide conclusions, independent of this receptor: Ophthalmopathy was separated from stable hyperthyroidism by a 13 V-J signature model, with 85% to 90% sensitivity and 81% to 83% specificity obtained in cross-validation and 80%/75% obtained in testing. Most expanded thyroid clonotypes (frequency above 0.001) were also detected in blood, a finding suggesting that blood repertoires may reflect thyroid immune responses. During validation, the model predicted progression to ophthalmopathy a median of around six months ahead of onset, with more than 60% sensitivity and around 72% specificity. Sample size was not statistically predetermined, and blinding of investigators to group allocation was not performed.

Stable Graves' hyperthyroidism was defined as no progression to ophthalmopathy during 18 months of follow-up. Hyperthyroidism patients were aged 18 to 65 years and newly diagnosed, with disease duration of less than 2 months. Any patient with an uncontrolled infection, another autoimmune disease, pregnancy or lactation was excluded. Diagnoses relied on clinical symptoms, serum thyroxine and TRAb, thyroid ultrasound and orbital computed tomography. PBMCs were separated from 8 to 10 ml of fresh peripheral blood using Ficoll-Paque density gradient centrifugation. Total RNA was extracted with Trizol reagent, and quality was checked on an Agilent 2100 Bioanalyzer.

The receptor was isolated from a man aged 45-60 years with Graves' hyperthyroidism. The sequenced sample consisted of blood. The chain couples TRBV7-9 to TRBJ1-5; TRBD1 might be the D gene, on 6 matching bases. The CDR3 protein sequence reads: CASSPKGLGKGGSNQPQHF. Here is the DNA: TGTGCCAGCAGCCCGAAAGGTTTGGGGAAAGGGGGAAGCAATCAGCCCCAGCATTTT.